This T cell receptor (beta chain) was sequenced during a study of T cell changes during pregnancy in multiple sclerosis. Measured with immunoSEQ multiplex PCR; TCRdb has only the in-frame clones, and not every one. This table has approximately 130,000 clones, about 95% appearing once. The V and J ends lost 0 bases and 3 bases respectively, with 10 bases between them. CDR3 length: 15 residues. Germline V gene data show CDR1 as SGHRS and CDR2 as YFSETQ. The sample consisted of peripheral blood, taken after pregnancy. The origin of this receptor is a female donor with multiple sclerosis, enrolled in a pregnancy study. V and J are TRBV5-1 and TRBJ1-5; D is perhaps TRBD1 (6 bases). This CDR3 is CASSLAGADNQPQHF. CDR3 coding DNA: TGCGCCAGCAGCTTGGCAGGGGCTGACAATCAGCCCCAGCATTTT.